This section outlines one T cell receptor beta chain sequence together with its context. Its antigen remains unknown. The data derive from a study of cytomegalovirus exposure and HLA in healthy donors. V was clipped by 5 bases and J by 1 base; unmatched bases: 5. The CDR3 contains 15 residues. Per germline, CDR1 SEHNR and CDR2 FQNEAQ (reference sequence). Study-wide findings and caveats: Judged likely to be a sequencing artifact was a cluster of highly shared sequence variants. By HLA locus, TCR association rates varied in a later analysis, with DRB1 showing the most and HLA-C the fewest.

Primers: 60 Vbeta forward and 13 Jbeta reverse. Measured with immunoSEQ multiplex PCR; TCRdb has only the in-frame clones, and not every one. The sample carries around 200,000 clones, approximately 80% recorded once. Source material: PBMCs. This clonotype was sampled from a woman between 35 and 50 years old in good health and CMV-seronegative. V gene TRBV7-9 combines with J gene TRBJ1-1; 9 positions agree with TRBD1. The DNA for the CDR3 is TGTGCCAGCAGCCAGGGACAGGGTCCGAACACTGAAGCTTTCTTT. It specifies CASSQGQGPNTEAFF.